A selection of T cell receptor beta chains follows, all from one sample in a study of T cell repertoires in cytomegalovirus infection. Their target antigens are unknown. TCRdb passed the reads through MiXCR, listing each CDR3 protein once. The table shows approximately 470,000 distinct CDR3 sequences, with about 42% occurring only once. The sample consisted of cultured PBMCs, taken from culture after CMV antigen stimulation. The source of these receptors is a human donor in good health (CMV status not recorded). Some clones in this sample may be carry-over from other donors' samples. Both conserved end residues are part of each CDR3. A D gene is named only where the DNA matches it firmly. Size values are once, few and many counts, or a class for expanded clones, and some rows have none.

cdr3_nt: TGCAGTGCTAGCATCCCAGGCAATGAGCAGTTCTTC; cdr3_aa: CSASIPGNEQFF; clone_size: -; j_call: TRBJ2-1; v_call: TRBV20-1; d_call: -
cdr3_nt: TGTGCCAGCAGCTCGCTAACAGGGGGCACAGATACGCAGTATTTT; cdr3_aa: CASSSLTGGTDTQYF; clone_size: few; j_call: TRBJ2-3; v_call: TRBV7-2; d_call: TRBD1
cdr3_nt: TGTGCCAGCAGCTTGCGCCCGGGACAGGGCGATAATGAGCAGTTCTTC; cdr3_aa: CASSLRPGQGDNEQFF; clone_size: -; j_call: TRBJ2-1; v_call: TRBV7-9; d_call: TRBD1
cdr3_nt: TGTGCCAGCAGTCCCCTCCAAACCGCTAACTATGGCTACACCTTC; cdr3_aa: CASSPLQTANYGYTF; clone_size: -; j_call: TRBJ1-2; v_call: TRBV12-3/TRBV12-4; d_call: -
cdr3_nt: TGCGCCAGCAGTGAGGTGGGGGGGGCCAACACCGGGGAGCTGTTTTTT; cdr3_aa: CASSEVGGANTGELFF; clone_size: -; j_call: TRBJ2-2; v_call: TRBV10-2; d_call: -
cdr3_nt: TGCAGTGCCCCCGGGACTAGCGCAGAGACCCAGTACTTC; cdr3_aa: CSAPGTSAETQYF; clone_size: -; j_call: TRBJ2-5; v_call: TRBV20-1; d_call: TRBD2
cdr3_nt: TGTGCCAGCAGTTTCTCCGGGACAGGGAATTATGGCTACACCTTC; cdr3_aa: CASSFSGTGNYGYTF; clone_size: -; j_call: TRBJ1-2; v_call: TRBV6-8; d_call: TRBD1
cdr3_nt: TGTGCCAGCAGCGGGAATCAGGGGACCTATAATTCACCCCTCCACTTT; cdr3_aa: CASSGNQGTYNSPLHF; clone_size: -; j_call: TRBJ1-6; v_call: TRBV7-9; d_call: -
cdr3_nt: TGTGCCAGCAGCCGCGGACAGGGTATGGGTGAGACCCAGTACTTC; cdr3_aa: CASSRGQGMGETQYF; clone_size: -; j_call: TRBJ2-5; v_call: TRBV28; d_call: TRBD1
cdr3_nt: TGTGCCAGCAGCCCTGCTAGGATTGTGGCGTACTCCTCCCAGTACTTC; cdr3_aa: CASSPARIVAYSSQYF; clone_size: many; j_call: TRBJ2-5; v_call: TRBV7-8; d_call: -
cdr3_nt: TGTGCCAGCAGCTTAGGAGGCTTGGGGGGGACGGAGCAGTACTTC; cdr3_aa: CASSLGGLGGTEQYF; clone_size: -; j_call: TRBJ2-7; v_call: TRBV7-2; d_call: TRBD2
cdr3_nt: TGCGCCAGCAGCCAAGACAGGGCCGGGGGCATGACAGATACGCAGTATTTT; cdr3_aa: CASSQDRAGGMTDTQYF; clone_size: -; j_call: TRBJ2-3; v_call: TRBV4-1; d_call: -
cdr3_nt: TGTGCCAGCAGTCCGCGGGACAGCGGGGATGAGCAGTTCTTC; cdr3_aa: CASSPRDSGDEQFF; clone_size: -; j_call: TRBJ2-1; v_call: TRBV4-2; d_call: -
cdr3_nt: TGTGCCAGCAAACCCCGCGGGGGACACGGGTCACCCCTCCACTTT; cdr3_aa: CASKPRGGHGSPLHF; clone_size: few; j_call: TRBJ1-6; v_call: TRBV2; d_call: -
cdr3_nt: TGTGCCAGCAGCCGGTCGTGGGGGGGAGAGACCCAGTACTTC; cdr3_aa: CASSRSWGGETQYF; clone_size: -; j_call: TRBJ2-5; v_call: TRBV5-3; d_call: TRBD2
cdr3_nt: TGTGCCAGTAGGATGGGACAGGGGAGAACCTACGAGCAGTACTTC; cdr3_aa: CASRMGQGRTYEQYF; clone_size: -; j_call: TRBJ2-7; v_call: TRBV19; d_call: TRBD1
cdr3_nt: TGTGCCAGCAGTTACGGGACACTTCAAGAGACCCAGTACTTC; cdr3_aa: CASSYGTLQETQYF; clone_size: -; j_call: TRBJ2-5; v_call: TRBV7-4; d_call: -
cdr3_nt: TGTGCCAGCACCGGGGACAGCTCGGGAGATACGCAGTATTTT; cdr3_aa: CASTGDSSGDTQYF; clone_size: many; j_call: TRBJ2-3; v_call: TRBV7-2; d_call: TRBD1
cdr3_nt: TGTGCCAGCAGCGCATCCGGGACAGGGGAATATGGCTACACCTTC; cdr3_aa: CASSASGTGEYGYTF; clone_size: few; j_call: TRBJ1-2; v_call: TRBV7-6; d_call: TRBD1
cdr3_nt: TGTACCAGCAGTGAGACCGGACAGGGGCTAGCTGGGGCCAACGTCCTGACTTTC; cdr3_aa: CTSSETGQGLAGANVLTF; clone_size: -; j_call: TRBJ2-6; v_call: TRBV6-2/TRBV6-3; d_call: TRBD1
cdr3_nt: TGTGCCAGCAGCTTAGGGGGGGCTTCGAGAGAGACCCAGTACTTC; cdr3_aa: CASSLGGASRETQYF; clone_size: -; j_call: TRBJ2-5; v_call: TRBV7-8; d_call: -
cdr3_nt: TGTGCCAGCAGCCCCCTAGCGCCGAACACCGGGGAGCTGTTTTTT; cdr3_aa: CASSPLAPNTGELFF; clone_size: -; j_call: TRBJ2-2; v_call: TRBV7-8; d_call: -
cdr3_nt: TGCAGTGCTAGAAGGCGGGAGAGCTCCTACGAGCAGTACTTC; cdr3_aa: CSARRRESSYEQYF; clone_size: few; j_call: TRBJ2-7; v_call: TRBV20-1; d_call: TRBD2
cdr3_nt: TGTGCCAGCAGTTACTCCGTTCGGGCGTACCAAGAGACCCAGTACTTC; cdr3_aa: CASSYSVRAYQETQYF; clone_size: -; j_call: TRBJ2-5; v_call: TRBV6-2/TRBV6-3; d_call: -
cdr3_nt: TGTGCCAGCAGCCCGTCCGGGCCCGGACTGCCTCGGGGGCAGTTCTTC; cdr3_aa: CASSPSGPGLPRGQFF; clone_size: few; j_call: TRBJ2-1; v_call: TRBV7-2; d_call: -
cdr3_nt: TGTGCCAGCAGTTCTACCCCGACAGCTTATGGCTACACCTTC; cdr3_aa: CASSSTPTAYGYTF; clone_size: -; j_call: TRBJ1-2; v_call: TRBV28; d_call: -
cdr3_nt: TGTGCCAGCAGTCTCGGGGGTAAGGTAGCTTTCTTT; cdr3_aa: CASSLGGKVAFF; clone_size: few; j_call: TRBJ1-1; v_call: TRBV12-3/TRBV12-4; d_call: -
cdr3_nt: TGTGCCACCAGTGACCAAGACTACAATGAGCAGTTCTTC; cdr3_aa: CATSDQDYNEQFF; clone_size: few; j_call: TRBJ2-1; v_call: TRBV24-1; d_call: -
cdr3_nt: TGTGCCAGCAGCCAGCGGGGGGGCGGCTACAATGAGCAGTTCTTC; cdr3_aa: CASSQRGGGYNEQFF; clone_size: -; j_call: TRBJ2-1; v_call: TRBV3-1; d_call: TRBD2
cdr3_nt: TGTGCCAGCAGCTTTTCAGGGGTTGGGCAGCCCCAGCATTTT; cdr3_aa: CASSFSGVGQPQHF; clone_size: few; j_call: TRBJ1-5; v_call: TRBV7-8; d_call: -
cdr3_nt: TGCAGCCCAGTAAGAGGGGCGGGGGGGTCCAACAATGAGCAGTTCTTC; cdr3_aa: CSPVRGAGGSNNEQFF; clone_size: -; j_call: TRBJ2-1; v_call: TRBV20-1; d_call: TRBD2
cdr3_nt: TGTGCCAGCAGCACCCTCCACATGGGGGAGCAGTTCTTC; cdr3_aa: CASSTLHMGEQFF; clone_size: -; j_call: TRBJ2-1; v_call: TRBV7-2; d_call: -
cdr3_nt: TGTGCCAGCAGCTTGAGCTTCGTAGAGACCCAGTACTTC; cdr3_aa: CASSLSFVETQYF; clone_size: few; j_call: TRBJ2-5; v_call: TRBV7-2; d_call: -
cdr3_nt: TGTGCCAGCAGCTTAGGAAATATTGCGGGGCATCAGCCCCAGCATTTT; cdr3_aa: CASSLGNIAGHQPQHF; clone_size: -; j_call: TRBJ1-5; v_call: TRBV7-6; d_call: -
cdr3_nt: TGTGCTAGTGGTTTCGTGGGGGAAGAGACCCAGTACTTC; cdr3_aa: CASGFVGEETQYF; clone_size: -; j_call: TRBJ2-5; v_call: TRBV12-5; d_call: -